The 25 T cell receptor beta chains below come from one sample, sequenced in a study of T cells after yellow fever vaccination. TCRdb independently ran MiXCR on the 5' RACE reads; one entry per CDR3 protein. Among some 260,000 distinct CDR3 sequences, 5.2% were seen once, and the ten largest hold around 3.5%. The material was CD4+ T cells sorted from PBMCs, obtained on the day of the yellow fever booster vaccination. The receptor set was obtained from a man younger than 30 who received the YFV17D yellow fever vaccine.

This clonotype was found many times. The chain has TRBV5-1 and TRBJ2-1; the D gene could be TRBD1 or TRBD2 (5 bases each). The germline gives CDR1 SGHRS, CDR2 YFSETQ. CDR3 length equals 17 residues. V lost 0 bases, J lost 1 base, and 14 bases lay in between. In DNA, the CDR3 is TGCGCCAGCAGCTTGGAGAGGGGAGACATATCCTACAATGAGCAGTTCTTC. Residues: CASSLERGDISYNEQFF.

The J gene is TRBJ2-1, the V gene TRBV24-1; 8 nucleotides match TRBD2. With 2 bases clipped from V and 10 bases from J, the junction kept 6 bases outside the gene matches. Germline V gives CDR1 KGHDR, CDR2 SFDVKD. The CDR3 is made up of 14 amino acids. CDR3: CATSDSGLAGEQFF. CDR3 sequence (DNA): TGTGCCACCAGTGATTCCGGACTAGCTGGGGAGCAGTTCTTC.

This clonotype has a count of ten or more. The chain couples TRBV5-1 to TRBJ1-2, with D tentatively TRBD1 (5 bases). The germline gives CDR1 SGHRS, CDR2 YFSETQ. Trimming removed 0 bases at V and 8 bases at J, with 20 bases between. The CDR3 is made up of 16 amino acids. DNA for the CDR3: TGCGCCAGCAGCTTGGGAGCGGATGGTTTAGGGGACGGCTACACCTTC. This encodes CASSLGADGLGDGYTF.

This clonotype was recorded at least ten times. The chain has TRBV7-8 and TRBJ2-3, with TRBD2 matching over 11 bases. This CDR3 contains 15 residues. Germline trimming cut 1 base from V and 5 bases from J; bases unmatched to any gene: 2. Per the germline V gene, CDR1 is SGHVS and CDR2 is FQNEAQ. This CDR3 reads CASSLGLAGGDTQYF. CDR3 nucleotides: TGTGCCAGCAGCTTAGGTCTAGCGGGGGGAGATACGCAGTATTTT.

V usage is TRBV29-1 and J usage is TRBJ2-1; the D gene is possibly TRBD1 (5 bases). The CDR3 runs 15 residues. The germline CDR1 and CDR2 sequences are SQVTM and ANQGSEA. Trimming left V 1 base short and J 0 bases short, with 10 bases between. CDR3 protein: CSVEGLGRSYNEQFF. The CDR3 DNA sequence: TGCAGCGTTGAAGGGCTGGGGCGCTCCTACAATGAGCAGTTCTTC.

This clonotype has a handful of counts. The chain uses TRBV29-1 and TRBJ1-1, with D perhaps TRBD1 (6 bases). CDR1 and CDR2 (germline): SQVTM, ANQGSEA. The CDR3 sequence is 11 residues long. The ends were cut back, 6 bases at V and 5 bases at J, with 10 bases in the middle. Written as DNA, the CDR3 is TGCAGCGTCAGGGGTGCGACTGAAGCTTTCTTT. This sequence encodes CSVRGATEAFF.

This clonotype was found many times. The CDR3 DNA reads as TGTGCCATCAAGAGTGGAAACACAGATACGCAGTATTTT. It yields the protein CAIKSGNTDTQYF. The V gene is TRBV10-3, the J gene TRBJ2-3; D gene unclear. Trimming stripped 7 bases from V and 2 bases from J, with 10 bases between. This CDR3 has 13 amino acids. CDR1 ENHRY and CDR2 SYGVKD come from the germline V gene.

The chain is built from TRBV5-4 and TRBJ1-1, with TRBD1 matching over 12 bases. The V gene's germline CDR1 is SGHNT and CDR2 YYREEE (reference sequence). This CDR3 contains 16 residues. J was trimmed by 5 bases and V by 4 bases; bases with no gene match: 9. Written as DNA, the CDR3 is TGTGCCAGCAGCCTTCCGGGACAGGGGGCACTGACTGAAGCTTTCTTT. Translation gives CASSLPGQGALTEAFF.

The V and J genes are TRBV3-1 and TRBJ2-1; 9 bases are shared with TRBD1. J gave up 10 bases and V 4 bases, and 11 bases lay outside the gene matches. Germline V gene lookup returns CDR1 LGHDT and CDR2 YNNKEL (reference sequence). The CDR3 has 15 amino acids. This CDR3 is CASSRFPGQGGEQFF. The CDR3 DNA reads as TGTGCCAGCAGCCGGTTTCCGGGACAGGGAGGCGAGCAGTTCTTC.

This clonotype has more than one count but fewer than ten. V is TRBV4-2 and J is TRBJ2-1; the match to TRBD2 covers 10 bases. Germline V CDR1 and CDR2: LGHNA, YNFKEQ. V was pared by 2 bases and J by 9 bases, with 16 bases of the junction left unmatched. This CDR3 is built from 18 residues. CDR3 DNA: TGTGCCAGCAGCCAACTTCTCGGGGCAGCGGGGGGGCCGAGTGAGCAGTTCTTC. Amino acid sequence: CASSQLLGAAGGPSEQFF.

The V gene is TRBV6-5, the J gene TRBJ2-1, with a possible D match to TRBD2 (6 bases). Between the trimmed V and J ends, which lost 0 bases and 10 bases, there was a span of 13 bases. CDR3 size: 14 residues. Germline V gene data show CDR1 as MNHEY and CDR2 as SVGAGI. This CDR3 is CASSYSGTAGEQFF. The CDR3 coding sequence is TGTGCCAGCAGTTACTCCGGGACTGCGGGCGAGCAGTTCTTC.

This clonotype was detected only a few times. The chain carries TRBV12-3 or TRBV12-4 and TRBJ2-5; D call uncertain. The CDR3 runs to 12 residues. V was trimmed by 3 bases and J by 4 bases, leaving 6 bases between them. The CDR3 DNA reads TGTGCCAGCAGTTTCTTCCGAGAGACCCAGTACTTC. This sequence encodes CASSFFRETQYF.

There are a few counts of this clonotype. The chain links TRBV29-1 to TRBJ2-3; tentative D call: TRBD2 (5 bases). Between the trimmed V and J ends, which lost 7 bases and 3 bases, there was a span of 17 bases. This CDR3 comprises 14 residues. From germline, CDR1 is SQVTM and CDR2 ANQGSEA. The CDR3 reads CSAARRGWTDTQYF. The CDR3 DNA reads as TGCAGCGCCGCCCGACGAGGGTGGACAGATACGCAGTATTTT.

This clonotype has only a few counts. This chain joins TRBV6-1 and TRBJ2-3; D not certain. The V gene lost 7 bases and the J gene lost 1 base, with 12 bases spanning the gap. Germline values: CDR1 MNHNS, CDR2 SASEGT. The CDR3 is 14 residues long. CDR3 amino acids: CASNRNAGTDTQYF. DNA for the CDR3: TGTGCCAGCAACCGGAACGCGGGCACAGATACGCAGTATTTT.

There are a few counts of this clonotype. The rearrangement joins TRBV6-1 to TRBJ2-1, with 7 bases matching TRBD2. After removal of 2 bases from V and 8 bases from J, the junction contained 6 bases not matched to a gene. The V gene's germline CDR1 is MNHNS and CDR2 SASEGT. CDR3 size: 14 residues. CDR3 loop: CASSELGGFDEQFF. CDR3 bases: TGTGCCAGCAGTGAATTGGGAGGGTTCGATGAGCAGTTCTTC.

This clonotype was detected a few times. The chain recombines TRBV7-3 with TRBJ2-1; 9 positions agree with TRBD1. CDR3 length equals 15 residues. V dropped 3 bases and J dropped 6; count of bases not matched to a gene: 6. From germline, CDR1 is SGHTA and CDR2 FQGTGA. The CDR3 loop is CASSFDRGSFNEQFF. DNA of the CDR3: TGTGCCAGCAGCTTTGACAGGGGGTCGTTCAATGAGCAGTTCTTC.

The CDR3 DNA reads as TGTGCCAGCAGCCCCCCCCGGGCCCCCCTCCATGAGCAGTTCTTC. This encodes CASSPPRAPLHEQFF. The chain carries TRBV7-9 and TRBJ2-1, with unresolved D. This CDR3 contains 15 residues. The V end lost 5 bases, the J end lost 8 bases, and 19 bases lay between the germline ends. The V gene's germline CDR1 is SEHNR and CDR2 FQNEAQ (reference sequence).

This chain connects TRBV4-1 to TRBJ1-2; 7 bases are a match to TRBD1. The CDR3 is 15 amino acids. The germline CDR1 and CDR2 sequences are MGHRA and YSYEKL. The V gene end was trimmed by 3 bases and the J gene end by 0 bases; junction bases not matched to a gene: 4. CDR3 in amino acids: CASSHPGTANYGYTF. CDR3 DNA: TGCGCCAGCAGCCATCCCGGGACAGCTAACTATGGCTACACCTTC.

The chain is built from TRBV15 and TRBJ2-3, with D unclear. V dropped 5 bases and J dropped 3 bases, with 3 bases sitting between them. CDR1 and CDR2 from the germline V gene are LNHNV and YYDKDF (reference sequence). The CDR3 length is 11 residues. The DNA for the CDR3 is TGTGCCACCAGCCGTACAGATACGCAGTATTTT. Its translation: CATSRTDTQYF.

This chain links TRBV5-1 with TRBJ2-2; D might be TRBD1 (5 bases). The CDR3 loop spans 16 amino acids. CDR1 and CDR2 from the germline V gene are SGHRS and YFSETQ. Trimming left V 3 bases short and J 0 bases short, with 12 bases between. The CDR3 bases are TGCGCCAGCAGCTCTGCCAGGGTATCGAACACCGGGGAGCTGTTTTTT. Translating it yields CASSSARVSNTGELFF.

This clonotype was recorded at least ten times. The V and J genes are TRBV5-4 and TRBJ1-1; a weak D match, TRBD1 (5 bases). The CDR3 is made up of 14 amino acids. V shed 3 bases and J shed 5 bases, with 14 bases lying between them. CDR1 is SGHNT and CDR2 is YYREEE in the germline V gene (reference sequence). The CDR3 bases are TGTGCCAGCAGCTCCGGGACCTCAGGGACTGAAGCTTTCTTT. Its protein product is CASSSGTSGTEAFF.

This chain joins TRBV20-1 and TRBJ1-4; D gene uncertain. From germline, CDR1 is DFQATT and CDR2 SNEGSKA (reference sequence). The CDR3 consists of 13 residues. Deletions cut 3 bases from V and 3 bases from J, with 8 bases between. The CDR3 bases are TGCAGTGCTAGCGGAAGTTCTAATGAAAAACTGTTTTTT. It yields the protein CSASGSSNEKLFF.

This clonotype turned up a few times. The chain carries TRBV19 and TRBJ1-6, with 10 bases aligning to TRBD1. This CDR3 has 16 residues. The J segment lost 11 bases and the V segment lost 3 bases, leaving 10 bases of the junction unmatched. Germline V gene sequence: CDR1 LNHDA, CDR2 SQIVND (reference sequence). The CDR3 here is CASSMRGGQGGTPLHF. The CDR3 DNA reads TGTGCCAGTAGTATGAGGGGCGGACAGGGGGGGACACCCCTCCACTTT.

The CDR3 loop is CAISDEINYGYTF. The DNA of the CDR3 is TGTGCCATCAGTGATGAGATTAACTATGGCTACACCTTC. The chain combines TRBV10-3 with TRBJ1-2; no reliable D call. Germline V CDR1 and CDR2: ENHRY, SYGVKD. The CDR3 runs to 13 residues. With 3 bases removed from V and 1 base from J, the gap between germline ends came to 6 bases.

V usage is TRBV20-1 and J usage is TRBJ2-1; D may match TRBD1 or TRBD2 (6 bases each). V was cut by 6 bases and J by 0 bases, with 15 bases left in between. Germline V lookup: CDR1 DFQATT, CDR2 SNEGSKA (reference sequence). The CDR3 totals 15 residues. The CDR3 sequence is CSAPRGSGSYNEQFF. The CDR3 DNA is TGCAGTGCGCCCAGGGGTAGCGGCTCCTACAATGAGCAGTTCTTC.